Listed below are T cell receptor beta chains from one sample, sequenced in a study of cytomegalovirus exposure and HLA in healthy donors. Only in-frame clones appear in the TCRdb table, and some are missing; sequencing was by immunoSEQ multiplex PCR. The repertoire has tens of thousands of clones, approximately 90% of them found once; the top ten carry 3% to 4%. Material for sequencing was PBMCs. These receptors all come from a young woman in good health and CMV-seropositive. Both conserved end residues are part of each CDR3. The order of the fields is D gene, J gene, V gene, clone size, CDR3 protein, CDR3 DNA. A D gene is named only where the DNA matches it firmly. Not all rows give a size; the values are once, few, many and, for expanded clones, a class.

>TRBD1|TRBJ1-1|TRBV2|once
CASSAGQGSSTEAFF
TGTGCCAGCAGTGCTGGACAGGGGTCTTCCACTGAAGCTTTCTTT
>TRBD2|TRBJ2-5|TRBV4-2|NA
CASSFRLAGGQETQYF
TGTGCCAGCAGCTTCCGACTAGCGGGGGGGCAGGAGACCCAGTACTTC
>NA|TRBJ1-5|TRBV5-1|NA
CASSLDPYSNQPQHF
TGCGCCAGCAGCTTGGATCCCTATAGCAATCAGCCCCAGCATTTT
>TRBD2|TRBJ2-3|TRBV2|NA
CASSEAGAGRTDTQYF
TGTGCCAGCAGTGAAGCGGGAGCGGGACGCACAGATACGCAGTATTTT
>TRBD2|TRBJ2-3|TRBV18|NA
CASSGGLAGGPDTQYF
TGTGCCAGCTCAGGAGGACTAGCGGGGGGGCCAGATACGCAGTATTTT
>TRBD1|TRBJ2-2|TRBV9|NA
CASSFRDRDVGELFF
TGTGCCAGCAGCTTCCGGGACAGGGACGTCGGGGAGCTGTTTTTT
>NA|TRBJ2-5|TRBV6-6|NA
CASRALEGPETQYF
TGTGCCAGCAGGGCCCTGGAGGGCCCCGAGACCCAGTACTTC
>TRBD1|TRBJ1-5|TRBV4-3|NA
CASSQDSTGLGQPQHF
TGCGCCAGCAGCCAAGACTCGACAGGGTTGGGTCAGCCCCAGCATTTT
>TRBD1|TRBJ1-3|TRBV7-9|NA
CASSPGQGPGNTIYF
TGTGCCAGCAGCCCCGGACAGGGACCCGGAAACACCATATATTTT
>NA|TRBJ2-2|TRBV6-4|NA
CASSDGPDTGELFF
TGTGCCAGCAGTGACGGGCCGGACACCGGGGAGCTGTTTTTT
>TRBD2|TRBJ2-7|TRBV11-2|NA
CASSSGLAGGYEQYF
TGTGCCAGCAGCTCGGGACTAGCGGGAGGTTACGAGCAGTACTTC
>TRBD1|TRBJ2-7|TRBV5-6|NA
CASSGGQGISYEQYF
TGTGCCAGCAGCGGAGGACAGGGGATCTCCTACGAGCAGTACTTC
>TRBD1|TRBJ2-7|TRBV27|NA
CASSPGTENYEQYF
TGTGCCAGCAGTCCGGGGACAGAAAATTACGAGCAGTACTTC
>NA|TRBJ2-1|TRBV30|NA
CAWSSWAEQFF
TGTGCCTGGAGTTCGTGGGCTGAGCAGTTCTTC
>NA|TRBJ1-1|TRBV7-9|NA
CASSLRAEAFF
TGTGCCAGCAGCCTCAGGGCTGAAGCTTTCTTT
>TRBD1|TRBJ2-7|TRBV18|NA
CASSPRDSSYEQYF
TGTGCCAGCTCACCGAGGGACAGCTCCTACGAGCAGTACTTC
>TRBD2|TRBJ2-1|TRBV4-3|NA
CASSQDSGGAHNEQFF
TGCGCCAGCAGCCAAGACAGCGGGGGGGCCCACAATGAGCAGTTCTTC
>TRBD2|TRBJ2-3|TRBV4-1|NA
CASSQRTSGVRDTQYF
TGCGCCAGCAGCCAGAGGACTAGCGGGGTGAGAGATACGCAGTATTTT
>NA|TRBJ1-6|TRBV4-1|NA
CASSQGQFYNSPLHF
TGCGCCAGCAGCCAAGGACAATTTTATAATTCACCCCTCCACTTT
>NA|TRBJ1-2|TRBV28|NA
CASSSGLNYGYTF
TGTGCCAGCAGTTCGGGACTTAACTATGGCTACACCTTC
>TRBD1|TRBJ2-7|TRBV19|once
CASSTGTVTNYEQYF
TGTGCCAGTAGTACCGGGACAGTAACTAACTACGAGCAGTACTTC
>TRBD2|TRBJ2-1|TRBV29-1|NA
CSVDGTSGRVVSSYNEQFF
TGCAGCGTTGACGGTACTAGCGGGAGGGTCGTGAGCTCCTACAATGAGCAGTTCTTC
>TRBD1|TRBJ2-5|TRBV30|NA
CAWGQGVQETQYF
TGTGCCTGGGGACAGGGGGTCCAAGAGACCCAGTACTTC
>TRBD2|TRBJ2-3|TRBV11-2|NA
CASSLGVAGGPRDTQYF
TGTGCCAGCAGCTTAGGAGTAGCGGGAGGGCCTAGGGATACGCAGTATTTT
>TRBD1|TRBJ1-6|TRBV30|NA
CAWSARTQGTGGVNSPLHF
TGTGCCTGGAGTGCCCGGACTCAAGGGACAGGGGGCGTTAATTCACCCCTCCATTTT
>TRBD2|TRBJ2-2|TRBV2|NA
CASSSTSGNTGELFF
TGTGCCAGCAGTTCGACTAGCGGAAACACCGGGGAGCTGTTTTTT
>NA|TRBJ2-1|TRBV7-2|NA
CASSIGGLYNEQFF
TGTGCCAGCAGTATCGGAGGGCTTTACAATGAGCAGTTCTTC
>NA|TRBJ2-7|TRBV5-6|NA
CASSPRRLNSYEQYF
TGTGCCAGCAGCCCCCGAAGACTTAACTCCTACGAGCAGTACTTC
>NA|TRBJ1-2|TRBV5-6|few
CASSSTGFWYGYTF
TGTGCCAGCAGTTCTACAGGGTTTTGGTATGGCTACACCTTC
>TRBD1|TRBJ1-2|TRBV5-4|NA
CASRPRQGRADYGYTF
TGTGCCAGCAGACCTCGACAGGGGCGAGCGGACTATGGCTACACCTTC
>TRBD1|TRBJ1-1|TRBV10-3|NA
CAIRSRDRGENTEAFF
TGTGCCATCAGAAGCCGGGACAGGGGAGAGAACACTGAAGCTTTCTTT
>NA|TRBJ2-3|TRBV20-1|NA
CSAERTDTQYF
TGCAGCGCCGAGCGCACAGATACGCAGTATTTT
>TRBD1|TRBJ2-5|TRBV4-1|NA
CASRLGTGRGETQYF
TGCGCCAGCAGGCTCGGGACAGGGCGGGGAGAGACCCAGTACTTC
>NA|TRBJ2-5|TRBV15|NA
CATSRMGIQETQYF
TGTGCCACCAGCAGAATGGGCATCCAAGAGACCCAGTACTTC
>TRBD1|TRBJ1-1|TRBV9|NA
CASSADRVNTEAFF
TGTGCCAGCAGCGCGGACAGGGTGAACACTGAAGCTTTCTTT
>TRBD1|TRBJ1-2|TRBV27|few
CASGRTGHYGYTF
TGTGCCAGCGGTCGGACAGGGCACTATGGCTACACCTTC
>NA|TRBJ1-1|TRBV30|NA
CAWSVGSRTEAFF
TGTGCCTGGAGTGTCGGTAGCCGCACTGAAGCTTTCTTT
>NA|TRBJ1-2|TRBV7-2|NA
CASSLAPGKEYGYTF
TGTGCCAGCAGCTTAGCGCCGGGGAAGGAATATGGCTACACCTTC
>TRBD1|TRBJ1-4|TRBV11-2|once
CASSWDRTNEKLFF
TGTGCCAGCAGCTGGGACAGAACTAATGAAAAACTGTTTTTT
>TRBD2|TRBJ2-1|TRBV9|NA
CASSVGGSSGRLNNEQFF
TGTGCCAGCAGCGTAGGGGGGTCTAGCGGGAGGTTAAACAATGAGCAGTTCTTC
>TRBD1|TRBJ1-5|TRBV6-1|NA
CASSGQGDQPQHF
TGTGCCAGCAGCGGACAGGGGGATCAGCCCCAGCATTTT
>NA|TRBJ1-1|TRBV2|NA
CAIAAEFGGTEAFF
TGTGCCATCGCGGCCGAGTTTGGCGGCACTGAAGCTTTCTTT
>TRBD2|TRBJ2-7|TRBV29-1|NA
CSVRLAYSYEQYF
TGCAGCGTACGACTAGCGTACTCCTACGAGCAGTACTTC
>NA|TRBJ2-3|TRBV9|NA
CASSPGGRNTDTQYF
TGTGCCAGCAGCCCAGGGGGGCGGAACACAGATACGCAGTATTTT
>NA|TRBJ2-7|TRBV7-8|NA
CASNLQGPGYEQYF
TGTGCCAGCAACCTACAGGGTCCGGGCTACGAGCAGTACTTC
>TRBD2|TRBJ2-5|TRBV14|NA
CASSPTPGLAGGETQYF
TGTGCCAGCAGCCCGACTCCCGGACTAGCGGGAGGTGAGACCCAGTACTTC
>NA|TRBJ2-4|TRBV4-1|medium-sized
CASSQAGSDKNIQYF
TGCGCCAGCAGCCAAGCGGGTAGTGACAAAAACATTCAGTACTTC
>NA|TRBJ2-3|TRBV2|NA
CASSEASGASTDTQYF
TGTGCCAGCAGTGAAGCTAGCGGAGCTAGCACAGATACGCAGTATTTT
>TRBD1|TRBJ1-6|TRBV6-1|NA
CASKQGNSPLHF
TGTGCCAGCAAACAGGGGAATTCACCCCTCCACTTT
>TRBD1|TRBJ2-7|TRBV7-8|NA
CASSTGPRDRATYEQYF
TGTGCCAGCAGCACTGGCCCTCGGGACAGGGCTACCTACGAGCAGTACTTC
>TRBD2|TRBJ2-3|TRBV2|once
CASRGGLASTDTQYF
TGTGCCAGCAGGGGGGGACTAGCTAGCACAGATACGCAGTATTTT
>TRBD2|TRBJ2-1|TRBV2|NA
CASKRAGGPGEQFF
TGTGCCAGCAAACGAGCGGGGGGGCCGGGTGAGCAGTTCTTC
>NA|TRBJ1-1|TRBV5-5|NA
CASSLGPPRAEAFF
TGTGCCAGCAGCTTGGGCCCCCCGAGAGCTGAAGCTTTCTTT
>NA|TRBJ2-3|TRBV15|NA
CATRLREAPTQYF
TGTGCCACCCGACTAAGGGAGGCTCCGACGCAGTATTTT